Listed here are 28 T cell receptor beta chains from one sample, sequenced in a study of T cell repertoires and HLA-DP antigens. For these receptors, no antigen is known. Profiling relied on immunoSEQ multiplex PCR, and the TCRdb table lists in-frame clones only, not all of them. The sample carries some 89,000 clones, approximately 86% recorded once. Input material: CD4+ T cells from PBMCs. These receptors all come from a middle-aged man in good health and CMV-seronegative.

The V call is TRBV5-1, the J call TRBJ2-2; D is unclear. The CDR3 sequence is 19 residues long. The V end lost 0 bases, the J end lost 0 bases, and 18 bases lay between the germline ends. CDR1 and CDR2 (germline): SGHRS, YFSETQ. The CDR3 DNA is TGCGCCAGCAGCTTGGCCTTTCCACGGTCGGTGACGAACACCGGGGAGCTGTTTTTT. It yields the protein CASSLAFPRSVTNTGELFF.

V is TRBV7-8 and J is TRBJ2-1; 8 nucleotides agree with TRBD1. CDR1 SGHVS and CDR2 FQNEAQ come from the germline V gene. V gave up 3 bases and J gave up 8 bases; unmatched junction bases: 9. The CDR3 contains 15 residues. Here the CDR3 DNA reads TGTGCCAGCAGCTTGCTACAGACAGGGGTTGATGAGCAGTTCTTC. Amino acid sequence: CASSLLQTGVDEQFF.

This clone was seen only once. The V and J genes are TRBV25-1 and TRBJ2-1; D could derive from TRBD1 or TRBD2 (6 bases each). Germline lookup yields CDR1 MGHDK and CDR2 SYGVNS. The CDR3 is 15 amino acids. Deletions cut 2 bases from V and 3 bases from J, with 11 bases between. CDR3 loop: CASSETRGVYNEQFF. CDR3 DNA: TGTGCCAGCAGTGAAACGAGGGGGGTCTACAATGAGCAGTTCTTC.

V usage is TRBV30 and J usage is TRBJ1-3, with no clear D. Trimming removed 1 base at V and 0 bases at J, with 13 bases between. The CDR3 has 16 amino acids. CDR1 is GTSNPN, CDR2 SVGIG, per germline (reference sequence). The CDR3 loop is CAWSAGRTISGNTIYF. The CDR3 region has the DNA TGTGCCTGGAGTGCAGGCCGAACGATCTCTGGAAACACCATATATTTT.

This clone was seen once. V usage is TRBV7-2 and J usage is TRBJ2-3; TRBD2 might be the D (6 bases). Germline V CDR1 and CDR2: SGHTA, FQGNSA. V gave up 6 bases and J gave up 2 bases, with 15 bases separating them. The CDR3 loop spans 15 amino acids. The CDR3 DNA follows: TGTGCCAGCAGACCGTTGGACTACGACACAGATACGCAGTATTTT. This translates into CASRPLDYDTDTQYF.

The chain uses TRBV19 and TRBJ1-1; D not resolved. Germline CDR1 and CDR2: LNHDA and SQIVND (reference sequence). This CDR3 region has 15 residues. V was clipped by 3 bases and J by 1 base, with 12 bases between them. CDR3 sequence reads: CASSISHRGNTEAFF. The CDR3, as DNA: TGTGCCAGTAGTATCTCTCACAGAGGGAACACTGAAGCTTTCTTT.

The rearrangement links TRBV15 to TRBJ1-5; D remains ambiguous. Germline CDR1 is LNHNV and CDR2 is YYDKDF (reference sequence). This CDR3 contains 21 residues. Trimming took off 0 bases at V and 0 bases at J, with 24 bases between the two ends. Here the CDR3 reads CATSRDVSGTLQSGSNQPQHF. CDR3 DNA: TGTGCCACCAGCAGAGATGTGTCAGGAACTCTTCAATCGGGTAGCAATCAGCCCCAGCATTTT.

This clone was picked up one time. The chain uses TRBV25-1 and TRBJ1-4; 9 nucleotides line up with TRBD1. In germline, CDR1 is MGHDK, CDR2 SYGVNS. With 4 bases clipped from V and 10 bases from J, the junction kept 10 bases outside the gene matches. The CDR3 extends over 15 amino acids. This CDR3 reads CASSAGTGSVRKLFF. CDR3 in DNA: TGTGCCAGCAGTGCCGGGACAGGGAGTGTGCGAAAACTGTTTTTT.

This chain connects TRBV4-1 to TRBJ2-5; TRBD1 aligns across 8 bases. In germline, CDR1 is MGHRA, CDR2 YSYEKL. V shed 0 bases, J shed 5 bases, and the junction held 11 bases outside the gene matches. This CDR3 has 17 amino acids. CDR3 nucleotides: TGCGCCAGCAGCCAAGATCAAATCAGGACAGGGCGGGAGACCCAGTACTTC. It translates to CASSQDQIRTGRETQYF.

The CDR3: CASSNGRSLRDTIYF. CDR3 bases: TGTGCCAGCAGCAACGGACGGAGCCTAAGGGACACCATATATTTT. The chain employs TRBV21-1 and TRBJ1-3. TRBV21-1 is annotated as a pseudogene. This CDR3 contains 15 residues.

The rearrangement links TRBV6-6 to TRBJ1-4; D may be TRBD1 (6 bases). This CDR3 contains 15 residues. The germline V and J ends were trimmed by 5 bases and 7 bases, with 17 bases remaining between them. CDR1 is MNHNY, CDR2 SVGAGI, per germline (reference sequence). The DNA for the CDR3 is TGTGCCAGCAGTGACGGAGGGGGGGCAGGTGAAAAACTGTTTTTT. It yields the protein CASSDGGGAGEKLFF.

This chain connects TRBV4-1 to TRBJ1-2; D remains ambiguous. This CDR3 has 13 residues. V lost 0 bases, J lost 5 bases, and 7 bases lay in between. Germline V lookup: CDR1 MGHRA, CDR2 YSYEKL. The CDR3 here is CASSQDGFYGYTF. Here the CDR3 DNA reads TGCGCCAGCAGCCAAGATGGGTTTTATGGCTACACCTTC.

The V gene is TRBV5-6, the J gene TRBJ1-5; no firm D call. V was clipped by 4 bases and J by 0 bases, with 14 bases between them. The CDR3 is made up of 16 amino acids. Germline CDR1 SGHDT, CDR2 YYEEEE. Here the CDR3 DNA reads TGTGCCAGCAGCAGTCGGGCCAGATTTAGCAATCAGCCCCAGCATTTT. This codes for CASSSRARFSNQPQHF.

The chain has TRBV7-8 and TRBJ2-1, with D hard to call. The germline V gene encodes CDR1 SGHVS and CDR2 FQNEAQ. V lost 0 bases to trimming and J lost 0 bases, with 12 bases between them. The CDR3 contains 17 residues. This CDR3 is CASSLAGLGSSYNEQFF. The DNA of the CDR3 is TGTGCCAGCAGCTTAGCTGGGCTCGGTAGCTCCTACAATGAGCAGTTCTTC.

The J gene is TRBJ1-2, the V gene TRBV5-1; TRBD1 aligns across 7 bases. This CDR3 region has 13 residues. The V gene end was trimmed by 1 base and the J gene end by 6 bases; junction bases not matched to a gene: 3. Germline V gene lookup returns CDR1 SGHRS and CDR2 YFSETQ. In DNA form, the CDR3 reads TGCGCCAGCAGCTTGCAGGGGGAAGATGGCTACACCTTC. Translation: CASSLQGEDGYTF.

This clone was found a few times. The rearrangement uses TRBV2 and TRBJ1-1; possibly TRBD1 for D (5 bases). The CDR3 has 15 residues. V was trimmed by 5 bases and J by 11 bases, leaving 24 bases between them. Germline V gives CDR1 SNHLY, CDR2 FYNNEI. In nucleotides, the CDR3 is TGTGCCAGCAGTCGGGGTACGGGGGAGGCCACGAACGCTTTCTTT. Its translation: CASSRGTGEATNAFF.

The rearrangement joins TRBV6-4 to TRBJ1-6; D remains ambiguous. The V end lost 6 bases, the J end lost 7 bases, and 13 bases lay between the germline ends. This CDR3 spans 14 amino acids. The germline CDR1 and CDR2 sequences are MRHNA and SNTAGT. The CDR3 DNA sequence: TGTGCCAGCAGATACGAGACGGACAATTCACCCCTCCACTTT. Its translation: CASRYETDNSPLHF.

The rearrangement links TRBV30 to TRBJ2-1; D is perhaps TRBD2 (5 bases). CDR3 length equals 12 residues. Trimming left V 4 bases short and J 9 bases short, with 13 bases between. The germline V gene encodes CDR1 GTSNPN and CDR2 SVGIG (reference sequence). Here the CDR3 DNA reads TGTGCCTGGAAAGCCCAGAGCGGTGAGCAGTTCTTC. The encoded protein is CAWKAQSGEQFF.

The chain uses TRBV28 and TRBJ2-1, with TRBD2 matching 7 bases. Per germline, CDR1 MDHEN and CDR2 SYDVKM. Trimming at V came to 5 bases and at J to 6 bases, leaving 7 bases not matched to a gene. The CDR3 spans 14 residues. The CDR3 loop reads CASSMGGRINEQFF. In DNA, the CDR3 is TGTGCCAGCAGTATGGGGGGGAGAATCAATGAGCAGTTCTTC.

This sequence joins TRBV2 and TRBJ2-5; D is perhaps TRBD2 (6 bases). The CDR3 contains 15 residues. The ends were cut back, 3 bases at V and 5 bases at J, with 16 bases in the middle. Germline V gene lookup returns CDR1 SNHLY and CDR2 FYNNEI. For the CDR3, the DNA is TGTGCCAGCAGTGAGCCCAGGACACGGGGGGAGACCCAGTACTTC. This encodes CASSEPRTRGETQYF. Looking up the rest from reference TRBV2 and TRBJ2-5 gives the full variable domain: EPEVTQTPSHQVTQMGQEVILRCVPISNHLYFYWYRQILGQKVEFLVSFYNNEISEKSEIFDDQFSVERPDGSNFTLKIRSTKLEDSAMYFCASSEPRTRGETQYFGPGTRLLVL.

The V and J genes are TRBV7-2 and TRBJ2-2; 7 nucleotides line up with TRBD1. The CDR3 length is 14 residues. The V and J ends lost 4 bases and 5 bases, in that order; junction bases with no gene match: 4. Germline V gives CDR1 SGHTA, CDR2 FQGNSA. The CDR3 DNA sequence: TGTGCCAGCAGCTATCTACAGGGGACCGGGGAGCTGTTTTTT. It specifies CASSYLQGTGELFF.

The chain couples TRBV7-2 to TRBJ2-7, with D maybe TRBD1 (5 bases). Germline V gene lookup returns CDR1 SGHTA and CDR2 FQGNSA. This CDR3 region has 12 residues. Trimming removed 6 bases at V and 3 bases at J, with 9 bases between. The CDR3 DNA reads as TGTGCCAGCAGAACAGGAAACTACGAGCAGTACTTC. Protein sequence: CASRTGNYEQYF.

DNA of the CDR3: TGCGCCAGCAGCCTCGACTCAGCGGTGGGCGGCTACACCTTC. This codes for CASSLDSAVGGYTF. V is TRBV5-1 and J is TRBJ1-2; D uncertain. V gave up 4 bases and J gave up 8 bases, with 18 bases separating them. The germline V gene encodes CDR1 SGHRS and CDR2 YFSETQ. The CDR3 runs 14 residues.

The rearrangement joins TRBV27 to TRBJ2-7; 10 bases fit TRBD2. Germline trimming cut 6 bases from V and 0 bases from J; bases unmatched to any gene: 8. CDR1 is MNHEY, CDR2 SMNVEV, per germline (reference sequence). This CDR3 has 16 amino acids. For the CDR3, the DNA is TGTGCCAGCAGCCCGGGGACTAGCGCGAGCTCCTACGAGCAGTACTTC. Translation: CASSPGTSASSYEQYF.

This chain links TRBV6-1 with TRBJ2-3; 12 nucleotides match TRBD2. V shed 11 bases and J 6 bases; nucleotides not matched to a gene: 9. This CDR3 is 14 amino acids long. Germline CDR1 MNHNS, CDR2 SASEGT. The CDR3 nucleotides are TGTGCCGGCTCACTAGCGGGGGGAACTGATACGCAGTATTTT. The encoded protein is CAGSLAGGTDTQYF.

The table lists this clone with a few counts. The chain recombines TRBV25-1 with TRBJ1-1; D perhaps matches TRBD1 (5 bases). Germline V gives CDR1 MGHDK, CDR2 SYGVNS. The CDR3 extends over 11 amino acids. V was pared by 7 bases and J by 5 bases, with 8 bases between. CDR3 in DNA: TGTGCCAGCATCGGGGGGACTGAAGCTTTCTTT. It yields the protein CASIGGTEAFF.

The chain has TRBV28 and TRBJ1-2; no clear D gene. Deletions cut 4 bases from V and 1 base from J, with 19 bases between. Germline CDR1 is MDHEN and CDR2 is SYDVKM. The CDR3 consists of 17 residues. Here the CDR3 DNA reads TGTGCCAGCAGTTCTGGGTCAGGACGACATTTTAACTATGGCTACACCTTC. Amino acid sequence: CASSSGSGRHFNYGYTF.

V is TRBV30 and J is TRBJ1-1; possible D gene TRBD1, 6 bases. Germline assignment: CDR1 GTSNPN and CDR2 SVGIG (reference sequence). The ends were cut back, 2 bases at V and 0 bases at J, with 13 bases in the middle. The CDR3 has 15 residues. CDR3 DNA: TGTGCCTGGAGTTCAAGGGGGGGTTTGAACACTGAAGCTTTCTTT. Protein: CAWSSRGGLNTEAFF.